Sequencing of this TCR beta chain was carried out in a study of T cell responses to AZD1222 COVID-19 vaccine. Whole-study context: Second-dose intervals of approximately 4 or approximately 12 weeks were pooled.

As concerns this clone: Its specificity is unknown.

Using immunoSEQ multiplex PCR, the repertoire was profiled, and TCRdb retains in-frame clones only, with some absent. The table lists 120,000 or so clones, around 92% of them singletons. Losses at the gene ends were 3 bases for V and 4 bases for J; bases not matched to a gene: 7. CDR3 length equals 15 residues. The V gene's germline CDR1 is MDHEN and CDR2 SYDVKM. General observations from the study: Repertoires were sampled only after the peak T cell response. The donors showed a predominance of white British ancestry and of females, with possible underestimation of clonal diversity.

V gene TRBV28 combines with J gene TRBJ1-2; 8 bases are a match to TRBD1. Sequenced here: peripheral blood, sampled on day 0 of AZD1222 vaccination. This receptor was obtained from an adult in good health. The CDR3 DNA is TGTGCCAGCAGTTTCCCTCAGGGGGCTCGCTATGGCTACACCTTC. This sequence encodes CASSFPQGARYGYTF.